Listed here are 23 T cell receptor beta chains from one sample, sequenced in a study of early T cells in non-severe SARS-CoV-2 infection. One entry per CDR3 protein results from TCRdb running MiXCR on the 5' RACE reads. Here the sample spans over 75,000 distinct CDR3 sequences, approximately 13% being singletons. Sequenced sample: whole blood. These receptors came from an adult who was a healthcare worker with PCR-confirmed SARS-CoV-2 infection or an uninfected control (not recorded which).

This clonotype was found a few times. The rearrangement links TRBV5-5 to TRBJ2-3; no clear D. The CDR3 contains 12 residues. Trimming left V 5 bases short and J 2 bases short, with 6 bases between. Germline lookup yields CDR1 SGHKS and CDR2 YYEKEE (reference sequence). Here the CDR3 reads CASRPDTDTQYF. The CDR3 DNA reads as TGTGCCAGCAGACCTGACACAGATACGCAGTATTTT.

In this sample, this clonotype turned up a few times. The rearrangement joins TRBV20-1 to TRBJ1-2; a weak D match, TRBD1 (5 bases). Trimming pared 6 bases from V and 4 bases from J, leaving 18 bases between. The CDR3 totals 14 residues. Germline V gene lookup returns CDR1 DFQATT and CDR2 SNEGSKA (reference sequence). The CDR3, as DNA: TGCAGTGCCGCCTTCAGGGTCGCGGGCTATGGCTACACCTTC. This codes for CSAAFRVAGYGYTF.

This clonotype occurred a few times. The chain links TRBV18 to TRBJ2-5; 10 bases agree with TRBD1. Germline V gives CDR1 KGHSH, CDR2 LQKENI. V trimming: 3 bases; J trimming: 5 bases; junction bases outside the gene matches: 0. The CDR3 consists of 13 residues. The CDR3 region has the DNA TGTGCCAGCTCACCGACAGGGGGCGAGACCCAGTACTTC. Its translation: CASSPTGGETQYF.

This clonotype was observed many times. The V and J genes are TRBV7-2 and TRBJ2-3; 8 bases agree with TRBD1. CDR1 is SGHTA, CDR2 FQGNSA, per germline. This CDR3 spans 17 amino acids. The trim removed 4 bases at V and 3 bases at J, leaving 12 bases unmatched. DNA for the CDR3: TGTGCCAGCAGCTACGGAGTGCGTCAGGGGGCAACAGATACGCAGTATTTT. Its translation: CASSYGVRQGATDTQYF. Looking up the rest from reference TRBV7-2 and TRBJ2-3 gives the full variable domain: GAGVSQSPSNKVTEKGKDVELRCDPISGHTALYWYRQSLGQGLEFLIYFQGNSAPDKSGLPSDRFSAERTGGSVSTLTIQRTQQEDSAVYLCASSYGVRQGATDTQYFGPGTRLTVL.

This clonotype was recorded at least ten times. The V call is TRBV7-8, the J call TRBJ2-7; 7 bases agree with TRBD2. This CDR3 spans 14 amino acids. Per germline, CDR1 SGHVS and CDR2 FQNEAQ. V gave up 5 bases and J gave up 3 bases; unmatched junction bases: 7. The CDR3 DNA reads as TGTGCCAGCAGCCAACGACTAGCTATCTACGAGCAGTACTTC. This sequence encodes CASSQRLAIYEQYF. The full variable domain, in which reference TRBV7-8 and TRBJ2-7 provide the parts outside the CDR3, is GAGVSQSPRYKVAKRGQDVALRCDPISGHVSLFWYQQALGQGPEFLTYFQNEAQLDKSGLPSDRFFAERPEGSVSTLKIQRTQQEDSAVYLCASSQRLAIYEQYFGPGTRLTVT.

This clonotype has just a few counts. V gene TRBV2 combines with J gene TRBJ2-5; 14 bases are a match to TRBD2. Germline CDR1 is SNHLY and CDR2 is FYNNEI. The CDR3 length is 17 residues. The V gene end was trimmed by 5 bases and the J gene end by 2 bases; junction bases not matched to a gene: 7. The CDR3 sequence: CASSRTSGGTEQETQYF. CDR3 DNA sequence: TGTGCCAGCAGTCGGACTAGCGGGGGGACAGAGCAAGAGACCCAGTACTTC.

This clonotype was recorded at least ten times. V and J are TRBV5-5 and TRBJ1-1, with unresolved D. CDR3 length: 14 residues. The germline V gene has CDR1 SGHKS and CDR2 YYEKEE (reference sequence). V was clipped by 0 bases and J by 7 bases, with 13 bases between them. The CDR3 nucleotides read TGTGCCAGCAGCTTGGGGTCCACCTGGAGTGAAGCTTTCTTT. Protein sequence: CASSLGSTWSEAFF.

This clonotype was counted many times. The chain has TRBV28 and TRBJ1-1; 7 bases map to TRBD1. Germline trimming cut 4 bases from V and 8 bases from J; bases unmatched to any gene: 16. The CDR3 length is 16 residues. Germline V gives CDR1 MDHEN, CDR2 SYDVKM. The CDR3 DNA follows: TGTGCCAGCAGTTCGCCCTGGGACAGCGGGCGGAGGGAAGCTTTCTTT. Amino acids: CASSSPWDSGRREAFF.

V gene TRBV20-1 combines with J gene TRBJ2-1, with TRBD1 as a possible D gene (5 bases). The V gene lost 0 bases and the J gene lost 9 bases, with 6 bases spanning the gap. This CDR3 region has 11 residues. Germline values: CDR1 DFQATT, CDR2 SNEGSKA (reference sequence). The CDR3 DNA reads TGCAGTGCTAGAGATAGGGGTGAGCAGTTCTTC. Translated: CSARDRGEQFF.

This clonotype has more than one count but fewer than ten. The rearrangement uses TRBV4-1 and TRBJ1-1, with D tentatively TRBD1 (5 bases). The germline gives CDR1 MGHRA, CDR2 YSYEKL. V dropped 1 base and J dropped 14 bases, with 20 bases sitting between them. The CDR3 loop spans 14 amino acids. CDR3 region: CASSQGGYLGPRFF. The DNA for the CDR3 is TGCGCCAGCAGCCAAGGGGGCTATCTTGGGCCCAGGTTCTTT.

This chain connects TRBV29-1 to TRBJ2-7, with D perhaps TRBD2 (6 bases). Trimming stripped 1 base from V and 7 bases from J, with 17 bases between. Germline loops: CDR1 SQVTM, CDR2 ANQGSEA. The CDR3 is 14 residues long. The CDR3 nucleotides are TGCAGCGTTGAAGCGTCCGGGGGTTCAAGGGAGCAGTACTTC. This encodes CSVEASGGSREQYF.

This clonotype was seen repeatedly, ten times or more. The chain employs TRBV7-9 and TRBJ1-5; D gene ambiguous. Germline CDR1 and CDR2: SEHNR and FQNEAQ (reference sequence). This CDR3 contains 12 residues. Deletions cut 3 bases from V and 6 bases from J, with 6 bases between. The CDR3 here is CASSFRAQPQHF. CDR3 DNA: TGTGCCAGCAGCTTTCGGGCTCAGCCCCAGCATTTT.

As for this clonotype: This may come from a read error, since a much larger clone is one base off. The gene calls are TRBV11-2 and TRBJ2-2, with D possibly TRBD1 on 5 matching bases. Germline loops: CDR1 SGHAT, CDR2 FQNNGV. CDR3 length: 16 residues. The CDR3 sequence is CVSSPLVGLGYGELFF. For the CDR3, the DNA is TGTGTCAGCAGCCCTTTGGTGGGGCTGGGATACGGGGAGCTGTTTTTT. Based on the CDR3 plus reference TRBV11-2 and TRBJ2-2, the full variable domain is EAGVAQSPRYKIIEKRQSVAFWCNPISGHATLYWYQQILGQGPKLLIQFQNNGVVDDSQLPKDRFSAERLKGVDSTLKIQPAKLEDSAVYLCVSSPLVGLGYGELFFGEGSRLTVL.

CDR3: CATSAGPGYTF. DNA of the CDR3: TGTGCCACCAGTGCTGGTCCGGGCTACACCTTC. This rearrangement joins TRBV24-1 to TRBJ1-2; D gene unclear. CDR3 size: 11 residues. Between the trimmed V and J ends, which lost 5 bases and 8 bases, there was a span of 8 bases. Germline loops: CDR1 KGHDR, CDR2 SFDVKD.

This clonotype was seen repeatedly, ten times or more. The rearrangement joins TRBV9 to TRBJ2-3; D gene ambiguous. Germline V lookup: CDR1 SGDLS, CDR2 YYNGEE. V lost 0 bases, J lost 2 bases, and 7 bases lay in between. The CDR3 is 14 residues long. The CDR3 sequence is CASSVGQYTDTQYF. DNA for the CDR3: TGTGCCAGCAGCGTAGGGCAGTACACAGATACGCAGTATTTT.

This clonotype was observed a handful of times. The chain recombines TRBV6-2 or TRBV6-3 with TRBJ2-2, with D possibly being TRBD2 (5 bases). V shed 5 bases and J shed 3 bases, with 13 bases lying between them. This CDR3 is 15 amino acids long. Germline V gene lookup returns CDR1 MNHEY and CDR2 SVGEGT. In nucleotides, the CDR3 is TGTGCCAGCAGTCCGTCCGGGGTGGACACCGGGGAGCTGTTTTTT. Translation gives CASSPSGVDTGELFF.

This clonotype was counted many times. The rearrangement links TRBV5-4 to TRBJ2-1; the match to TRBD2 covers 9 bases. There are 15 residues in the CDR3. V was clipped by 0 bases and J by 4 bases; unmatched bases: 2. Looked up from germline, CDR1 is SGHNT and CDR2 is YYREEE (reference sequence). DNA of the CDR3: TGTGCCAGCAGCTTGGATAGCGGGGGATACAATGAGCAGTTCTTC. Translated: CASSLDSGGYNEQFF. Full variable domain (rest looked up from reference TRBV5-4 and TRBJ2-1): ETGVTQSPTHLIKTRGQQVTLRCSSQSGHNTVSWYQQALGQGPQFIFQYYREEENGRGNFPPRFSGLQFPNYSSELNVNALELDDSALYLCASSLDSGGYNEQFFGPGTRLTVL.

As regards this clonotype: Its ends do not fully match the called genes, so a read error is possible. The chain is built from TRBV20-1 and TRBJ2-5; D not certain. Germline V gene sequence: CDR1 DFQATT, CDR2 SNEGSKA (reference sequence). The CDR3 has 12 residues. In DNA, the CDR3 is TGCAGTGCTAGGGTCAATAGAGAGGCCCAGTACTTC. Its translation: CSARVNREAQYF.

In this sample, this clonotype turned up once. The chain uses TRBV15 and TRBJ2-3; D is possibly TRBD2 (6 bases). The CDR3 covers 13 residues. The ends were cut back, 4 bases at V and 4 bases at J, with 9 bases in the middle. Germline CDR1 LNHNV, CDR2 YYDKDF (reference sequence). This chain's CDR3 is CATSTWRADTQYF. CDR3 coding DNA: TGTGCCACCAGCACATGGAGGGCAGATACGCAGTATTTT.

The chain uses TRBV9 and TRBJ1-6, with D unresolved. Germline V gene sequence: CDR1 SGDLS, CDR2 YYNGEE. CDR3 length: 14 residues. Trimming pared 1 base from V and 6 bases from J, leaving 8 bases between. CDR3 bases: TGTGCCAGCAGCGTACAAGGACGTAATTCACCCCTCCACTTT. It translates to CASSVQGRNSPLHF.

This clonotype was observed a handful of times. This sequence joins TRBV6-5 and TRBJ1-5; D perhaps matches TRBD1 (6 bases). The germline gives CDR1 MNHEY, CDR2 SVGAGI. V lost 4 bases and J lost 7, with 11 bases in between. There are 13 residues in the CDR3. The CDR3 DNA is TGTGCCAGCAGTTTTAGGGGGGACCAGCCCCAGCATTTT. It is translated as CASSFRGDQPQHF.

The table lists this clonotype with a few counts. The chain couples TRBV2 to TRBJ1-5; D ambiguous. CDR3 length equals 13 residues. V lost 6 bases to trimming and J lost 3 bases, with 9 bases between them. The germline gives CDR1 SNHLY, CDR2 FYNNEI. Here the CDR3 DNA reads TGTGCCAGCAGAGGACGGACCAATCAGCCCCAGCATTTT. It encodes CASRGRTNQPQHF.

This sequence joins TRBV20-1 and TRBJ2-5; tentative D call: TRBD1 (5 bases). Between the trimmed V and J ends, which lost 3 bases and 1 base, there was a span of 12 bases. This CDR3 region has 14 residues. Germline-derived CDR1 and CDR2 are DFQATT and SNEGSKA (reference sequence). The CDR3 DNA reads TGCAGTGCTAGTAAGCCAGGGCCCCAAGAGACCCAGTACTTC. Translated, it gives CSASKPGPQETQYF.